The T cell receptor (beta chain) described here comes from a study of blood T cell repertoires in COVID-19. Data came from immunoSEQ multiplex PCR; TCRdb stores just in-frame clones and leaves some out. This sample carries 100,000 to 120,000 clones, roughly 80% of them seen once, and the ten largest clones take roughly 1.6%. Per germline, CDR1 MNHEY and CDR2 SVGAGI. The V and J ends lost 7 bases and 4 bases respectively, with 14 bases between them. The CDR3 is 14 residues long. The gene calls are TRBV6-5 and TRBJ2-1; no clear D gene. The origin of this receptor is a man aged 50 to 60 with acute or convalescent COVID-19. The sequenced material came from peripheral blood. In nucleotides, the CDR3 is TGTGCCAGCAACCCTCAAGACTGGTACAATGAGCAGTTCTTC. Translated, it gives CASNPQDWYNEQFF.